One sample yielded the 16 T cell receptor beta chains listed below, sequenced in a study of preoperative IRX-2 immunotherapy in early breast cancer. The method was immunoSEQ multiplex PCR; TCRdb's version includes in-frame clones alone and lacks a portion of them. The table lists about 67,000 clones, roughly 94% of them singletons. As for treatment: preoperative locoregional IRX-2 cytokine immunotherapy. This specimen was taken from a patient treated with IRX-2 immunotherapy. These receptors originate from a human donor with breast cancer.

The rearrangement uses TRBV19 and TRBJ1-5, with D unresolved. The CDR3 covers 14 residues. The germline V gene encodes CDR1 LNHDA and CDR2 SQIVND (reference sequence). Trimming took off 7 bases at V and 1 base at J, with 11 bases between the two ends. The CDR3 DNA reads TGTGCCAGTACTCGACCCCTGAGCAATCAGCCCCAGCATTTT. The encoded protein is CASTRPLSNQPQHF.

The chain links TRBV6-5 to TRBJ1-5; D remains ambiguous. In germline, CDR1 is MNHEY, CDR2 SVGAGI. This CDR3 contains 14 residues. V lost 2 bases and J 6 bases, leaving 11 bases between the germline ends. The DNA for the CDR3 is TGTGCCAGCAGTTACAACCGGGCCGGTCAGCCCCAGCATTTT. Amino acid sequence: CASSYNRAGQPQHF.

This chain links TRBV4-2 with TRBJ2-3; 7 nucleotides align to TRBD2. J lost 4 bases, V lost 4 bases, and 8 bases had no gene match. The CDR3 loop spans 15 amino acids. Germline-derived CDR1 and CDR2 are LGHNA and YNFKEQ. The DNA for the CDR3 is TGTGCCAGCAGCCCCCGGGGTGGGGGGGCAGATACGCAGTATTTT. This translates into CASSPRGGGADTQYF.

This clone was found a few times. The chain couples TRBV6-5 to TRBJ1-4, with 7 bases fitting TRBD1. The germline V gene has CDR1 MNHEY and CDR2 SVGAGI. V shed 5 bases and J 8 bases; nucleotides not matched to a gene: 5. The CDR3 loop spans 13 amino acids. The CDR3 DNA reads TGTGCCAGCAGTAGAACGACAGGGGAAAAACTGTTTTTT. It encodes CASSRTTGEKLFF.

V gene TRBV29-1 combines with J gene TRBJ2-2; a possible D gene is TRBD2 (5 bases). The CDR3 runs 13 residues. CDR1 is SQVTM, CDR2 ANQGSEA, per germline. V lost 6 bases and J 8 bases, leaving 16 bases between the germline ends. The CDR3 spells CSVSPYGEGELFF. The CDR3 DNA is TGCAGCGTCTCTCCCTACGGGGAGGGGGAGCTGTTTTTT.

This chain joins TRBV5-1 and TRBJ2-1; 8 positions agree with TRBD2. Per germline, CDR1 SGHRS and CDR2 YFSETQ. V dropped 0 bases and J dropped 9; count of bases not matched to a gene: 8. The CDR3 extends over 15 amino acids. This chain's CDR3 is CASSLGMGLDGEQFF. The CDR3 coding sequence is TGCGCCAGCAGCTTGGGGATGGGACTAGACGGTGAGCAGTTCTTC.

The V and J genes are TRBV10-1 and TRBJ1-1, with unresolved D. This CDR3 is 12 amino acids long. V shed 2 bases and J shed 7 bases, with 8 bases lying between them. CDR1 WNHNN and CDR2 SYGVQD come from the germline V gene (reference sequence). CDR3 sequence reads: CASSERSVEAFF. In nucleotides, the CDR3 is TGCGCCAGCAGTGAGAGGTCGGTTGAAGCTTTCTTT.

V is TRBV5-5 and J is TRBJ2-7, with 11 bases matching TRBD1. V trimming: 4 bases; J trimming: 5 bases; junction bases outside the gene matches: 2. CDR1 is SGHKS, CDR2 YYEKEE, per germline (reference sequence). The CDR3 is 13 residues long. In DNA, the CDR3 is TGTGCCAGCAGCCGGACAGGGGGCCACGAGCAGTACTTC. It specifies CASSRTGGHEQYF.

This rearrangement joins TRBV11-2 to TRBJ2-7; tentatively, D is TRBD2 (5 bases). The V gene's germline CDR1 is SGHAT and CDR2 FQNNGV. The V end lost 1 base, the J end lost 1 base, and 8 bases lay between the germline ends. This CDR3 region has 14 residues. The CDR3 coding sequence is TGTGCCAGCAGCTTAGGTGGAGGATCCTACGAGCAGTACTTC. Protein: CASSLGGGSYEQYF.

The chain couples TRBV28 to TRBJ1-1; 10 bases map to TRBD1. This CDR3 spans 16 amino acids. J gave up 1 base and V 5 bases, and 7 bases lay outside the gene matches. Germline V CDR1 and CDR2: MDHEN, SYDVKM. DNA of the CDR3: TGTGCCAGCAGTCGACAGGGGGCGGATAGGAACACTGAAGCTTTCTTT. Encoded protein: CASSRQGADRNTEAFF.

J is TRBJ2-7 and V is TRBV19, with D possibly TRBD2 on 5 matching bases. Germline V CDR1 and CDR2: LNHDA, SQIVND (reference sequence). CDR3 length: 14 amino acids. Trimming pared 2 bases from V and 3 bases from J, leaving 11 bases between. The CDR3 protein is CASSISYAGYEQYF. The CDR3 DNA sequence: TGTGCCAGTAGTATAAGTTACGCGGGCTACGAGCAGTACTTC. Supplemented by reference TRBV19 and TRBJ2-7, the full variable domain reads DGGITQSPKYLFRKEGQNVTLSCEQNLNHDAMYWYRQDPGQGLRLIYYSQIVNDFQKGDIAEGYSVSREKKESFPLTVTSAQKNPTAFYLCASSISYAGYEQYFGPGTRLTVT.

The rearrangement uses TRBV5-6 and TRBJ1-2; D may be TRBD1 (6 bases). Germline values: CDR1 SGHDT, CDR2 YYEEEE. The CDR3 is 12 residues long. The V gene lost 5 bases and the J gene lost 8 bases, with 13 bases spanning the gap. The CDR3 DNA follows: TGTGCCAGCAGACGGCGGGGGGCCGGCTACACCTTC. Amino acids: CASRRRGAGYTF.

The rearrangement joins TRBV7-3 to TRBJ2-3, with 10 bases fitting TRBD2. The trim removed 1 base at V and 4 bases at J, leaving 2 bases unmatched. There are 15 residues in the CDR3. Per the germline V gene, CDR1 is SGHTA and CDR2 is FQGTGA. CDR3 coding DNA: TGTGCCAGCAGCTTAAACAGCGGGAGGGCAGATACGCAGTATTTT. It translates to CASSLNSGRADTQYF.

The chain's CDR3 is CASSRGATGGYTF. The CDR3 region has the DNA TGTGCCAGCAGCCGTGGAGCTACGGGCGGCTACACCTTC. This chain links TRBV5-6 with TRBJ1-2, with D unresolved. V was cut by 4 bases and J by 8 bases, with 15 bases left in between. The germline CDR1 and CDR2 sequences are SGHDT and YYEEEE. The CDR3 covers 13 residues. Complete variable domain (other parts from reference TRBV5-6 and TRBJ1-2): DAGVTQSPTHLIKTRGQQVTLRCSPKSGHDTVSWYQQALGQGPQFIFQYYEEEERQRGNFPDRFSGHQFPNYSSELNVNALLLGDSALYLCASSRGATGGYTFGSGTRLTVV.

The J gene is TRBJ1-2, the V gene TRBV2; 12 bases are a match to TRBD1. V shed 6 bases, J shed 2 bases, and the junction held 7 bases outside the gene matches. Per the germline V gene, CDR1 is SNHLY and CDR2 is FYNNEI. The CDR3 is made up of 16 amino acids. The CDR3 reads CASRPGQGALNYGYTF. The DNA for the CDR3 is TGTGCCAGCAGGCCGGGACAGGGGGCCCTAAACTATGGCTACACCTTC.

The chain carries TRBV27 and TRBJ2-7, with TRBD1 matching 7 bases. The J segment lost 3 bases and the V segment lost 0 bases, leaving 5 bases of the junction unmatched. Germline V gene lookup returns CDR1 MNHEY and CDR2 SMNVEV (reference sequence). The CDR3 consists of 15 residues. The DNA for the CDR3 is TGTGCCAGCAGTTTATCGACAGGGAAGAGCTACGAGCAGTACTTC. Amino acid sequence: CASSLSTGKSYEQYF.